A selection of T cell receptor beta chains follows, all from one sample in a study of CD8+ T cells in alopecia areata. Profiled with immunoSEQ multiplex PCR; TCRdb holds only in-frame clones, not every one. The data show approximately 180,000 clones, around three fifths seen once. The sequenced sample was CD4+ T cells sorted from blood, obtained at week 24, from a patient treated with tofacitinib. The source is a human donor with alopecia areata. Each CDR3 is given without its conserved first and last residue. Expanded clones get a size class; other rows say once, few or many, or leave the size out.

TRBJ1-1 TRBV6-6 NA ASSYTGTGEAF
TRBJ2-3 TRBV25-1 few ASSELGTDTQY
TRBJ1-5 TRBV7-2 NA ASSLDRNSNQPQH
TRBJ1-1 TRBV6-5 NA ASGNTEAF
TRBJ1-6 TRBV30 NA ASIPDRGQGSPLH
TRBJ2-7 TRBV6-6 NA ASSLPGTSVEQY
TRBJ1-1 TRBV29-1 NA SVEDLKQGEMNTEAF
TRBJ1-6 TRBV15 few ATSRVRGLGFNSPLH
TRBJ2-7 TRBV7-2 NA ASSLAGVPEQY
TRBJ2-1 TRBV29-1 NA SARIYNEQF
TRBJ2-2 TRBV5-1 NA ASSLEGLGLF
TRBJ2-1 TRBV30 NA ALHGMRRQEQF
TRBJ2-7 TRBV28 many ASTRGGSSYEQY
TRBJ2-2 TRBV30 once AWSGRAGGRTGELF
TRBJ1-1 TRBV9 NA ASSVEASMNTEAF
TRBJ1-6 TRBV6-1 NA ASSPDRASSPLH